This TCR beta chain was recorded in a study of T cells expressing NK-cell markers. Study-wide context: Seven HCMV-seropositive donors and one seronegative donor made up the eight sequenced donors.

With UMIs, 5'RACE template switching was used to make TCR beta cDNA. Following a re-call of the 5' RACE reads, TCRdb has one entry per CDR3 protein and lacks DNA. Here the sample table reports roughly 390,000 distinct CDR3 sequences. The CDR3 extends over 14 amino acids. Germline assignment: CDR1 SQVTM and CDR2 ANQGSEA. Material: blood T cells: a sorted CD56 or NKG2C T cell subset, CD4+ or CD8+ T cells, or bulk PBMC T cells (not recorded which). The V gene is TRBV29-1, the J gene TRBJ1-4; as DNA is missing, the TRBD1 call by TCRdb cannot be tested. The sequence was obtained from a woman between 45 and 60 years old in good health. This chain's CDR3 is CSAHHRGRGEKLFF.